This T cell receptor (beta chain) was retrieved from a study of T cell responses to AZD1222 COVID-19 vaccine. Study-level results: Clonal diversity was possibly underestimated; the donors were predominantly white British and more often female. Reportedly, nearly half of unique spike TCRs recognized epitopes outside B.1.351/B.1.1.7 mutations. With dominance at 160-218 and 743-854, vaccine-associated CD4 TCRs spanned spike.

V was shortened by 0 bases and J by 2 bases, with 9 bases between the two germline ends. CDR3 size: 14 residues. Germline lookup yields CDR1 SGHNT and CDR2 YYREEE (reference sequence). This table comes from immunoSEQ multiplex PCR, and its TCRdb copy is limited to in-frame clones, with some not included. The sample includes more than 95,000 clones, 82% of them seen just once. For this clone: Its antigen is not known.

The source is an adult in good health. This chain joins TRBV5-4 and TRBJ2-7; a possible D gene is TRBD1 (6 bases). Sequenced material: peripheral blood, taken on day 0 of AZD1222 vaccination. The chain's CDR3 is CASSLEQGTYEQYF. The CDR3 DNA reads as TGTGCCAGCAGCTTGGAGCAGGGGACCTACGAGCAGTACTTC.